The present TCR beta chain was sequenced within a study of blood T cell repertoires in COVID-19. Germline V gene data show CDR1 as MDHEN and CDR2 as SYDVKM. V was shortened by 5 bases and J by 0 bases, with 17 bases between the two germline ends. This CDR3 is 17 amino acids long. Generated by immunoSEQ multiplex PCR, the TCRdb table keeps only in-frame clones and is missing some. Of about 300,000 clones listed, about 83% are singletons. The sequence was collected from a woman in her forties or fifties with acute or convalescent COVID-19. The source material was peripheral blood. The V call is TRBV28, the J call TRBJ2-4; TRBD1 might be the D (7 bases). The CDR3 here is CASSQGGGYLAKNIQYF. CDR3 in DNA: TGTGCCAGCAGTCAGGGGGGCGGGTATCTAGCCAAAAACATTCAGTACTTC. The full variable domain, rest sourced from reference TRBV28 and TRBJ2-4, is DVKVTQSSRYLVKRTGEKVFLECVQDMDHENMFWYRQDPGLGLRLIYFSYDVKMKEKGDIPEGYSVSREKKERFSLILESASTNQTSMYLCASSQGGGYLAKNIQYFGAGTRLSVL.